This T cell receptor beta chain emerged from a study of T cell changes during pregnancy in multiple sclerosis. Germline lookup yields CDR1 SNHLY and CDR2 FYNNEI. Deletions cut 6 bases from V and 4 bases from J, with 19 bases between. The CDR3 has 15 amino acids. This clone was observed a single time. The protocol was immunoSEQ multiplex PCR, while the TCRdb copy is restricted to in-frame clones and leaves out a portion. In the table there are tens of thousands of clones, just over 90% of which are singletons. This rearrangement joins TRBV2 to TRBJ2-7; D ambiguous. Sequenced material: CD8+ T cells from peripheral blood mononuclear cells, taken in the second trimester of pregnancy. The TCR originated in a female donor with multiple sclerosis, enrolled in a pregnancy study. Here the CDR3 reads CASRGRRNSPYEQYF. CDR3 nucleotides: TGTGCCAGCAGGGGCCGAAGGAACAGCCCTTACGAGCAGTACTTC.